These 8 T cell receptor beta chains originate from one sample sequenced in a study of blood T cell repertoires in COVID-19. Clones were read by immunoSEQ multiplex PCR, and TCRdb kept only the in-frame ones, dropping some. The sample lists 130,000 to 150,000 clones; 80% to 90% were seen once. Sequencing was carried out using peripheral blood. Source of these receptors: a woman aged 50 to 60 with acute or convalescent COVID-19.

V gene TRBV6-5 combines with J gene TRBJ1-2, with D tentatively TRBD1 (6 bases). The CDR3 contains 14 residues. Between the trimmed V and J ends, which lost 6 bases and 4 bases, there was a span of 15 bases. CDR1 is MNHEY, CDR2 SVGAGI, per germline. Here the CDR3 reads CASSPRQVTYGYTF. CDR3 sequence (DNA): TGTGCCAGCAGCCCCAGACAGGTTACCTATGGCTACACCTTC.

This clone was observed a handful of times. V is TRBV9 and J is TRBJ2-7, with 8 nucleotides matching TRBD2. This CDR3 is built from 15 residues. CDR1 is SGDLS and CDR2 is YYNGEE in the germline V gene. V trimming: 0 bases; J trimming: 2 bases; junction bases outside the gene matches: 4. Here the CDR3 DNA reads TGTGCCAGCAGCGTAGCTCCGACTAGCGCCTACGAGCAGTACTTC. Protein sequence: CASSVAPTSAYEQYF.

This chain joins TRBV20-1 and TRBJ2-5; D is unresolved. Trimming cost V 3 bases and J 2 bases, with 7 bases left between them. The CDR3 spans 12 residues. Germline assignment: CDR1 DFQATT and CDR2 SNEGSKA (reference sequence). DNA of the CDR3: TGCAGTGCTAGTCGGGTACAAGAGACCCAGTACTTC. Translating gives CSASRVQETQYF.

The gene calls are TRBV21-1 and TRBJ1-2. TRBV21-1 is deemed a pseudogene. The CDR3 is made up of 13 amino acids. The CDR3 coding sequence is TGTGCCAGCAGCCCCCCCCCGGGGGGTGGCTACACCTTC. Translating gives CASSPPPGGGYTF.

V usage is TRBV11-1 and J usage is TRBJ1-2; TRBD1 matches 7 bases. Per germline, CDR1 SGHAT and CDR2 FQDESV (reference sequence). The CDR3 has 15 residues. Losses at the gene ends were 5 bases for V and 8 bases for J; bases not matched to a gene: 14. This CDR3 is CASSPNRQGRGGYTF. DNA for the CDR3: TGTGCCAGCAGCCCTAACCGACAGGGTCGAGGAGGCTACACCTTC.

The J gene is TRBJ1-2, the V gene TRBV19; D gene unclear. With 5 bases removed from V and 2 bases from J, the gap between germline ends came to 6 bases. CDR3 length: 12 residues. Germline CDR1 LNHDA, CDR2 SQIVND (reference sequence). The CDR3 sequence is CASSGENYGYTF. CDR3 in DNA: TGTGCCAGTAGTGGGGAGAACTATGGCTACACCTTC.

CDR3 residues: CASSPTLEGQGTEETQYF. DNA of the CDR3: TGTGCCAGCTCACCGACACTGGAGGGTCAGGGTACTGAAGAGACCCAGTACTTC. The rearrangement joins TRBV18 to TRBJ2-5; D is perhaps TRBD2 (6 bases). CDR1 and CDR2 from the germline V gene are KGHSH and LQKENI. Trimming shortened V by 3 bases and J by 3 bases, and 23 bases separated the two germline ends. The CDR3 extends over 18 amino acids.

This clone was observed a handful of times. The chain combines TRBV4-2 with TRBJ2-4; D perhaps matches TRBD1 (5 bases). This CDR3 is 14 amino acids long. Germline CDR1 reads LGHNA; CDR2 reads YNFKEQ. V lost 4 bases to trimming and J lost 7 bases, with 14 bases between them. The CDR3, as DNA: TGTGCCAGCAGCCCTGGGGCCTTAGGGAACATTCAGTACTTC. This translates into CASSPGALGNIQYF.